The clone carrying this T cell receptor beta chain was seen once. The source of the sample is a study of blood T cell repertoires in COVID-19. CDR1 is SGHRS, CDR2 YFSETQ, per germline. The V segment lost 4 bases and the J segment 9 bases; nucleotides outside the gene matches: 8. This CDR3 is 14 amino acids long. The protocol was immunoSEQ multiplex PCR, while the TCRdb copy is restricted to in-frame clones and leaves out a portion. In the table there are about 260,000 clones, about nine tenths of which are singletons. This receptor was identified in a woman in her thirties or forties who had recovered from COVID-19. The chain has TRBV5-1 and TRBJ2-4, with 9 positions matching TRBD1. Sequences were obtained from peripheral blood. The CDR3 loop is CASSVGTGLGIQYF. The CDR3, as DNA: TGCGCCAGCAGCGTAGGGACAGGGTTGGGCATTCAGTACTTC.